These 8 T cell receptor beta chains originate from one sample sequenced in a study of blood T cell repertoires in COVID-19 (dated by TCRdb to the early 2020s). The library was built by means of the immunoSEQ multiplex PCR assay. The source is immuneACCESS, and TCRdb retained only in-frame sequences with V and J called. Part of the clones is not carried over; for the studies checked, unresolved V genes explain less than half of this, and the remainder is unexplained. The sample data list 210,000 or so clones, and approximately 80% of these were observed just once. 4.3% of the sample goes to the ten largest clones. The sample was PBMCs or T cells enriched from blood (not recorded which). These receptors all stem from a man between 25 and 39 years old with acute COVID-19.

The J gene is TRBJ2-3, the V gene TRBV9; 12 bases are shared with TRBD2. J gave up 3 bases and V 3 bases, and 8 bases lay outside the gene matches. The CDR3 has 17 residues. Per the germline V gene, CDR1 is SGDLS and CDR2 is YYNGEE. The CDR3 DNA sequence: TGTGCCAGCAGCGAGGGACTAGCGGGTCTAGTGACAGATACGCAGTATTTT. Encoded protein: CASSEGLAGLVTDTQYF.

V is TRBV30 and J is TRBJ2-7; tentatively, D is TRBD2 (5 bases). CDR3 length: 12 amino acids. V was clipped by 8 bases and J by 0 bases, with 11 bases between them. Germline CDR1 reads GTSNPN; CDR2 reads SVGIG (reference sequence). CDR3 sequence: CAAGLRSYEQYF. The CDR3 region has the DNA TGTGCCGCTGGACTCCGCTCCTACGAGCAGTACTTC.

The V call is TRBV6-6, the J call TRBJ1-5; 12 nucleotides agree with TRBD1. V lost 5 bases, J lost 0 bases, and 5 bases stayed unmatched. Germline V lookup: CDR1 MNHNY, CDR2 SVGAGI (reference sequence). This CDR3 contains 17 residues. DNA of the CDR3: TGTGCCAGCAGTCCGGGACAGGGGGCCTATAGCAATCAGCCCCAGCATTTT. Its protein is CASSPGQGAYSNQPQHF.

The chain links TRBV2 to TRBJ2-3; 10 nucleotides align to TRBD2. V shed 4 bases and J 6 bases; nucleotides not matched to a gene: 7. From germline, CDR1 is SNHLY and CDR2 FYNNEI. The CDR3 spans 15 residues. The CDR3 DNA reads TGTGCCAGCAGTGCAAGGACTAGCGGCGGGGATACGCAGTATTTT. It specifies CASSARTSGGDTQYF.

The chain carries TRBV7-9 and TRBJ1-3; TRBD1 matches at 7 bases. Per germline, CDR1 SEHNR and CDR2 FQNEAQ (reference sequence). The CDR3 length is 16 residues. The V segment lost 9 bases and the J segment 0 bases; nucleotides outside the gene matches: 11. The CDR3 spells CARDQGQEYSGNTIYF. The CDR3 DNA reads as TGTGCCAGGGATCAAGGACAGGAGTACTCTGGAAACACCATATATTTT.

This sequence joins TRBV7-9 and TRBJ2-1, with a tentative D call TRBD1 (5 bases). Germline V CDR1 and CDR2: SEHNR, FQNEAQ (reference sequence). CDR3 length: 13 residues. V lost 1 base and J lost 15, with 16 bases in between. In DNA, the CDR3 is TGTGCCAGCAGCTTAGAGTCGACAGAGTTTAGGTTCTTC. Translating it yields CASSLESTEFRFF.

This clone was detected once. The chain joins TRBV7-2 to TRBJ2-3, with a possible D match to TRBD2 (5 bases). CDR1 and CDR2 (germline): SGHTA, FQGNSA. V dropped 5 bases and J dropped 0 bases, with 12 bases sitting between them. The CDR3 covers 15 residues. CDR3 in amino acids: CASSPYGLSTDTQYF. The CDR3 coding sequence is TGTGCCAGCAGCCCGTATGGACTCAGCACAGATACGCAGTATTTT.

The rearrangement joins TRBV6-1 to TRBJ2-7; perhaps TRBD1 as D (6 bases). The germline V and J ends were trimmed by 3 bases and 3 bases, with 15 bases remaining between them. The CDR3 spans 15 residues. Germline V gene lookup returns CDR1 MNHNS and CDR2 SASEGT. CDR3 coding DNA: TGTGCCAGCAGTGAGGGGCAGGGGCAGATCTACGAGCAGTACTTC. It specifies CASSEGQGQIYEQYF.